This record concerns one T cell receptor (beta chain) sequence. This sample stems from a study of shared clonotypes between healthy human individuals. Overall study context: Each donor had three CD4 naive, three CD4 memory, two CD8 naive and one CD8 memory plate.

Sequencing was performed with immunoSEQ multiplex PCR; in TCRdb, only in-frame clones are kept and a portion is missing. The table shows roughly 2.5 million clones, with about 92% occurring only once. The donors were adults (healthy and HIV-negative) with no recent acute infections or vaccinations. The V segment lost 4 bases and the J segment 4 bases; nucleotides outside the gene matches: 1. The CDR3 totals 13 residues. CDR1 is SGHAT, CDR2 FQDESV, per germline (reference sequence). Input material: naive CD4+ T cells sorted from blood. Subset meaning: CD45RA+ positively selected. The receptor was isolated from a man aged 18 to 30 in good health. The rearrangement joins TRBV11-1 to TRBJ2-5, with TRBD1 matching over 9 bases. As DNA, the CDR3 is TGTGCCAGCAGCTGGACAGGGGTAGAGACCCAGTACTTC. This sequence encodes CASSWTGVETQYF.